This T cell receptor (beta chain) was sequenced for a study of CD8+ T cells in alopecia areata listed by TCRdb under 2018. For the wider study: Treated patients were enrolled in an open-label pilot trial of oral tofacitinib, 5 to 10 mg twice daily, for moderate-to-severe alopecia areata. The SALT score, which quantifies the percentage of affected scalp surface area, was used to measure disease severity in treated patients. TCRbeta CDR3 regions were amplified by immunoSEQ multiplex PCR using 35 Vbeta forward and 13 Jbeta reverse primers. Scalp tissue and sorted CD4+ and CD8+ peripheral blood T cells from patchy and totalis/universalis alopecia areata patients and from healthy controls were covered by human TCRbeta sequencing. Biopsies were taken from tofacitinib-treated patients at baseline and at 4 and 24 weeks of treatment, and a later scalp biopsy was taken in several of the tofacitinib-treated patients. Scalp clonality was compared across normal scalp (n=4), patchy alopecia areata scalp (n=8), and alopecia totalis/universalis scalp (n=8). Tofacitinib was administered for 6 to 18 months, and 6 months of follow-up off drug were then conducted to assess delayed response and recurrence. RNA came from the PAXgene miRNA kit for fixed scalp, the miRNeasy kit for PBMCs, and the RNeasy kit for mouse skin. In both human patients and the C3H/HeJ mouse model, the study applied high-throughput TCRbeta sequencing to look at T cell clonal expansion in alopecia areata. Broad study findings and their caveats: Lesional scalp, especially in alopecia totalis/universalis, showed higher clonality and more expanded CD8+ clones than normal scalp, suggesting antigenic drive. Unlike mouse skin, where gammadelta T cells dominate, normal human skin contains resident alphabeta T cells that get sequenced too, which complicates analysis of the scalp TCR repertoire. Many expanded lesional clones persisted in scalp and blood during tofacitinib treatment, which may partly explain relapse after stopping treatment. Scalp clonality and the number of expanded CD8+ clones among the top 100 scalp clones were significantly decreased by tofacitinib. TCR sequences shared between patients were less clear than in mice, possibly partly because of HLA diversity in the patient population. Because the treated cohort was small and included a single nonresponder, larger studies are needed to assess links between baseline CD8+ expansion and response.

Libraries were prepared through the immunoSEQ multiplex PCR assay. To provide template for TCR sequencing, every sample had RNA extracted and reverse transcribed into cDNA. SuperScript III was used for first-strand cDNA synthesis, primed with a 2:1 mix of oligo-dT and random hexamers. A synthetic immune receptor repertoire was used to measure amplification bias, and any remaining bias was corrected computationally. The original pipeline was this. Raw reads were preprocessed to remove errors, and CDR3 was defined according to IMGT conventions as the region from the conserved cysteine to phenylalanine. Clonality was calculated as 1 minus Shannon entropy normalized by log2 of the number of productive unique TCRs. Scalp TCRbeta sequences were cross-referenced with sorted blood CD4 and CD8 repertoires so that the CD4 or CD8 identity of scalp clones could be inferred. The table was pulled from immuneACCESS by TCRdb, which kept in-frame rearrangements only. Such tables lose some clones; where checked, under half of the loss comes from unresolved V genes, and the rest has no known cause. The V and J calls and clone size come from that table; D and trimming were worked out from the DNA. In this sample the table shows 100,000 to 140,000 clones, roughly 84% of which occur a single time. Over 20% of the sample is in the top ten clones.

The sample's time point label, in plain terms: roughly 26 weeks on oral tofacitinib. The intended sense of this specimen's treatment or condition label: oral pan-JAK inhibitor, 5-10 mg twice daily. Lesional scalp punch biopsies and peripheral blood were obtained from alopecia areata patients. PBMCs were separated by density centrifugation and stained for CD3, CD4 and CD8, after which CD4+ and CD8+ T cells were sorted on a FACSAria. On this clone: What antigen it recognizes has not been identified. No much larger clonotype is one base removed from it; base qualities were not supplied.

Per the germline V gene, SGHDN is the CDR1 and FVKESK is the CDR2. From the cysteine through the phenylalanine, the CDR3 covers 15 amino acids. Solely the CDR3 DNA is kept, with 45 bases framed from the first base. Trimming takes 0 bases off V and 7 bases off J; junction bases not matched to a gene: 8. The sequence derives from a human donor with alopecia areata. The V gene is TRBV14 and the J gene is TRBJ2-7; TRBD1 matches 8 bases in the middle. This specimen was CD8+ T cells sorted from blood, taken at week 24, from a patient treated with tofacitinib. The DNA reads TGTGCCAGCAGCCAAGATCTTCGGACAGGGTCTGAGCAGTACTTC. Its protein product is CASSQDLRTGSEQYF. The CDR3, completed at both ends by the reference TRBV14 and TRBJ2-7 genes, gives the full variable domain EAGVTQFPSHSVIEKGQTVTLRCDPISGHDNLYWYRRVMGKEIKFLLHFVKESKQDESGMPNNRFLAERTGGTYSTLKVQPAELEDSGVYFCASSQDLRTGSEQYFGPGTRLTVT.